This T cell receptor beta chain is drawn from a study of cytomegalovirus exposure and HLA in healthy donors. This clone turned up a few times. Its antigen is unknown. In the PCR, 60 Vbeta and 13 Jbeta primers were used. Original processing notes: There were around 80 million unique TCR beta chains by a later count, and some 11 million of them were shared. Using immunoSEQ multiplex PCR, the repertoire was profiled, and TCRdb retains in-frame clones only, with some absent. The V and J calls and clone size are taken from that table; D and trimming were inferred from the DNA. Among 160,000 or so clones listed, more than 65% were seen once. This CDR3 contains 15 residues. The germline CDR1 and CDR2 sequences are SGHTA and FQGNSA. The germline V and J ends were trimmed by 2 bases and 6 bases, with 16 bases remaining between them. Study-wide findings and caveats: An assumption of roughly uniform sequencing depth across donors underlay the presence/absence analyses. It is likely that the observed cluster of highly shared sequence variants was a sequencing artifact.

The clonotype was recovered from a man aged 25 to 40 in good health and CMV-seronegative. The J gene is TRBJ1-1, the V gene TRBV7-2, with D possibly TRBD1 on 5 matching bases. Source material: PBMCs. CDR3 bases: TGTGCCAGCAGCTTAAGGGGCCATGAGGTCTCTGAAGCTTTCTTT. Translated, it gives CASSLRGHEVSEAFF. Supplemented by reference TRBV7-2 and TRBJ1-1, the full variable domain reads GAGVSQSPSNKVTEKGKDVELRCDPISGHTALYWYRQSLGQGLEFLIYFQGNSAPDKSGLPSDRFSAERTGGSVSTLTIQRTQQEDSAVYLCASSLRGHEVSEAFFGQGTRLTVV.